This entry describes one TCR beta chain. This clone showed up just once. What antigen it recognizes has not been identified. No qualities accompany the bases; no much larger clone lies one base away. This entry is derived from a study of cytomegalovirus exposure and HLA in healthy donors (dated by TCRdb to 2016 to 2017). Some background on the complete study: The 500 to 800 repertoires of the first cohort and the 120 validation repertoires were produced on the same platform, according to a later analysis. The study was designed to test whether signatures of past pathogen exposure could be identified by cataloging public T cell receptors. In addition to the first cohort of approximately 670 subjects, a separate validation cohort of over 90 different subjects was used. To predict cytomegalovirus infection status, the study brought together high-throughput TCR immunosequencing, statistical association of individual TCRs with disease status, and machine learning. What the study reported, not specific to this receptor: While some public TCRs were present in many individuals, most TCR sequences turned up only very rarely across donors. A later analysis had no HLA typing for the validation cohort, so co-occurrence there was scored across all 120 repertoires. The authors suggested that the approach could potentially be generalized to other disease states and immunological phenotypes. In vitro tests confirmed that a few of the cytomegalovirus-associated TCR beta chains recognize cytomegalovirus antigens. A later analysis found that TCRs clustered in the first cohort also tended to co-occur in the 130 or so validation repertoires, with 94% of cluster scores above 0. Cytomegalovirus status was reported to be diagnosed by the classifier with high specificity and sensitivity in both the original and validation cohorts. The study listed 170 or so TCR beta chains as associated with cytomegalovirus.

CDR1 SQVTM and CDR2 ANQGSEA are derived from the germline V gene. From the cysteine through the phenylalanine, the CDR3 covers 13 amino acids. The sequence is cut down to CDR3 DNA, 39 bases in frame from base 1. The V end gives up 7 bases and the J end 1 base, leaving 5 bases in the junction not matched to a gene. Separate from the roughly 630-subject first cohort, the validation cohort of 120 subjects was the group to which the donors belonged. Libraries were prepared through the immunoSEQ multiplex PCR assay. In the authors' own workflow: A statistical classification framework was built for diagnosing cytomegalovirus status from the catalog of TCR beta chain sequences. TCRdb stores this immuneACCESS table with in-frame sequences only. Part of the clones is absent; in the studies checked, under half of the shortfall reflects unresolved V genes, and no reason is known for the rest. The D gene and trimming were derived from the DNA, and the V and J assignments and clone size from that table. For this sample there are about 360,000 clones; 80% to 90% appear just once. The ten largest clonotypes hold roughly 0.75% of the sample.

The TCR was taken from a woman younger than 30 in good health and CMV-seronegative. Recombination linked TRBV29-1 to TRBJ1-1; 8 central nucleotides agree with TRBD1. What was sequenced was PBMCs. Here is the DNA: TGCAGCGCGGAGACAGGGGAGAACACTGAAGCTTTCTTT. The encoded protein is CSAETGENTEAFF.